This paragraph covers one TCR beta chain sequence. Its antigen is not known. These data are taken from a study of blood T cells in healthy people across ages. Whole-study findings and limits: Investigators viewed diversity estimates from one million T cells as underestimates, the study reported.

Combining a sample-barcoded 5' primer with a J-beta primer mix, a second PCR ran for roughly 7 to 11 cycles. One entry per CDR3 protein, called by TCRdb with MiXCR from the 5' RACE reads. The repertoire consists of about 1.7 million distinct CDR3 sequences, with approximately 30% occurring once and the leading ten covering 7.7%. The CDR3 contains 14 residues. Germline values: CDR1 SGHRS, CDR2 YFSETQ. The trim removed 5 bases at V and 5 bases at J, leaving 7 bases unmatched. The rearrangement uses TRBV5-1 and TRBJ2-7; the match to TRBD1 covers 10 bases. The sequenced material came from blood. The TCR comes from a woman in her 30s in good health. The DNA of the CDR3 is TGCGCCAGCAGGGCCACCGGGACAGGGGACGAGCAGTACTTC. Amino acids: CASRATGTGDEQYF. The entire variable domain, with the rest obtained from reference TRBV5-1 and TRBJ2-7, is as follows: KAGVTQTPRYLIKTRGQQVTLSCSPISGHRSVSWYQQTPGQGLQFLFEYFSETQRNKGNFPGRFSGRQFSNSRSEMNVSTLELGDSALYLCASRATGTGDEQYFGPGTRLTVT.